The sequence of this T cell receptor (beta chain) was determined in a study of cytomegalovirus exposure and HLA in healthy donors (TCRdb year 2017). About the study as a whole: An earlier analysis of 587 of the donors reported 276 Gb of sequence data and 95 million to 120 million unique TCR beta sequences obtained from approximately 180 million T cells. An early release that covered around 590 HLA-typed donors contained around 330 gigabases of sequencing data and tens of millions of unique TCR sequences. Of the 300 to 500 genotyped donors, approximately 80% were placed in the genetic ancestry cluster associated with self-reported Caucasian donors. The aim of the study was to test whether cataloging public T cell receptors could identify signatures of past pathogen exposure. Using immunosequencing, the study profiled T cell repertoires from around 670 subjects and related those repertoires to cytomegalovirus serostatus. Along with the approximately 620-subject first cohort, a separate validation cohort of over a hundred different subjects was used. To predict cytomegalovirus infection status, the study combined high-throughput TCR immunosequencing, statistical association of individual TCRs with disease status, and machine learning. In a later analysis, previously published TCR beta repertoires from fewer than 750 donors were re-analyzed and high-resolution HLA genotyping was added so that TCR occurrence patterns could be studied. The later analysis used no new phenotypic data to find candidate immune exposures, relying instead on TCR beta sequences and their occurrence across donors. To decide whether each TCR beta V gene segment behaved as functional or pseudogenic, an earlier analysis of some 580 of the donors relied on high-throughput TCR beta sequencing. Donor age, sex, ethnicity and CMV serostatus were compiled alongside the repertoire data. A later genetic analysis took genome-wide SNP genotypes for about 55% of the 666 donors and used that subset as a discovery cohort. Every discovery cohort repertoire had been produced on one sequencing platform. HLA typing covered class I and class II loci at four-digit resolution. The number of donors typed differed by locus, with roughly 620-630 for A, B, C, DRB1 and DQB1, roughly 520 for DQA1, 600 to 610 for DPA1, and some 440 for DPB1. Because of strong linkage in the cohort, 5 or 6 DR-DQ haplotypes were treated as single units for association and clustering. On average, roughly 240,000 unique TCR beta nucleotide sequences were sequenced per donor among 398 genotyped donors of the cohort, with roughly 18% of those sequences being non-productive.

In regard to this clone: It lacks a known antigen. Base quality data are lacking; no much larger clone is found one base away.

In total, 500 to 700 healthy bone marrow donors made up the cohort. At the time of sampling, all cohort members were nominally healthy, though unrecorded immune exposures were likely present. The donor tested CMV seropositive, placing the donor among the roughly 270 seropositive members of the cohort. Every donor gave a peripheral blood sample, and the peripheral blood mononuclear cells from that sample were used for TCR beta sequencing. The Qiagen DNeasy Blood Extraction Kit was used to extract genomic DNA from the blood cell samples. Based on the germline V gene (reference sequence), the CDR1 and CDR2 sequences are SGHKS and YYEKEE. V was cut back by 1 base and J by 2 bases, leaving a gap of 6 bases between them. The CDR3 holds 14 amino acids from the cysteine to the phenylalanine. Only the CDR3 DNA is retained, 42 bases long and in frame from the first base. Libraries were made using the immunoSEQ multiplex PCR assay. The multiplex PCR relied on a mix of 60 forward primers for TCR Vbeta segments and 13 reverse primers for TCR Jbeta segments. A multiplex PCR assay on genomic DNA amplified the CDR3 region of rearranged TCR beta genes. The Illumina HiSeq System was used to sequence the amplified TCR beta libraries as 87-base-pair reads. The study's own analysis went as follows. A later analysis tallied 75 million to 85 million unique TCR beta chains across the approximately 670 repertoires, and some 10 million of those chains were shared by two or more donors. Raw reads were error-corrected and collapsed into unique sequences with a nearest-neighbor algorithm that merged closely related sequences to remove PCR and sequencing errors. V, D and J gene segments were assigned by aligning CDR3 sequences to IMGT reference sequences. For a sequence to be retained, a match of at least six nucleotides was required to both a V gene segment and a J gene segment. A rearrangement counted as productive if the CDR3 had no stop codons and remained in frame with V and J, and every other rearrangement counted as non-productive. CDR3 was defined according to IMGT convention as the region running from the second conserved V-encoded cysteine to the conserved J-encoded phenylalanine. Sequences without an unambiguous match to a single V gene segment were excluded from the earlier analysis of several hundred of the donors. An earlier analysis of 550 to 650 of the donors classified V segments as functional when productive rearrangements were above 56.7% and as segregating when the standard deviation between donors was above 5%. A statistical classification framework was built for diagnosing cytomegalovirus status from the catalog of TCR beta chain sequences. V and J gene assignment, in a later analysis, came from comparing TCR nucleotide sequences with IMGT/GENE-DB human TR gene sequences. A later analysis assigned CDR3 sequences and most-parsimonious VDJ recombination scenarios with the TCRdist pipeline. In a later analysis, each TCR beta chain was defined by its CDR3 amino acid sequence together with its V-gene family, and reads lacking a unique V-gene family were excluded. In a later analysis, approximately 590 highly shared, low-generation-probability nucleotide sequences were removed to address suspected cross-contamination and a sequencing artifact. In a later analysis, a clonal expansion index was calculated for each public chain from normalized within-repertoire ranks of inferred template counts. In a later analysis, generation probabilities were computed with a VDJ recombination model fitted to out-of-frame rearrangements, and the resulting probabilities were checked against IGoR. A later analysis scored TCR-TCR, TCR-HLA and TCR-CMV co-occurrence with hypergeometric tests, applying a repertoire-size bias correction to TCR pairs. A later analysis estimated false discovery rates by permuting HLA or CMV assignments 20 times. In a later analysis, co-occurring TCRs were grouped with DBSCAN, and TCRdist sequence similarity was added when clustering was performed within HLA-allele-positive subsets. For co-occurrence clustering, repertoires with fewer than 30,000 or more than 120,000 public chains were excluded, along with a handful of repertoires with anomalous nucleotide sharing. The clones in this table, taken by TCRdb from immuneACCESS, are in-frame only. Not every clone is retained; where verified, under half of the shortfall comes from an unresolved V gene, and the cause of the rest is unknown. Clone size and the V and J calls come from that table; the DNA yielded D and trimming. The sample table lists about 170,000 clones, almost 80% of them with a count of one. The ten largest clones take up 5% to 8% of the sample.

The full study reports these points: Some IMGT-functional V segments, including TRBV6-2 and TRBV6-3, could not be distinguished by the 87-base-pair reads and were therefore excluded. Most CMV-associated TCR beta chains appeared to be HLA-restricted in a later analysis, and the HLA associations seemed to be driven largely by CMV exposure. The earlier analysis of a few hundred of the donors excluded fewer than 20 rarely observed V segments, including chromosome 9 orphons, because counts were too low. Most TCR sequences were observed very rarely across donors, whereas some public TCRs were present in many individuals. In a later genetic analysis, fewer N-insertions in productive TCRs were reported among donors in an Asian-associated ancestry cluster than the roughly 700-donor mean. Correlated functional status among segregating V segments might reflect linkage disequilibrium, but an unknown experimental factor could not be ruled out. The study listed 150 to 200 TCR beta chains as associated with cytomegalovirus. Sequencing depth was assumed to be roughly uniform across donors in the presence/absence analyses, though that assumption may not hold. In both the original and validation cohorts, the classifier was reported to diagnose cytomegalovirus status with high specificity and sensitivity. When HLA alleles, especially DR and DQ, strongly co-occurred, attributing TCR associations to individual alleles was difficult. In an earlier analysis of around 500 of the donors, most TCR beta V segments appeared in productive rearrangements about 87% or about 30% of the time, broadly matching IMGT annotations. In a later analysis, HLA-associated TCR beta chains showed more clonal expansion and lower generation probabilities than non-associated chains that were equally common. Three of the identified cytomegalovirus-associated TCR beta chains were confirmed in vitro to be specific for cytomegalovirus antigens. CMV serostatus was the only immune exposure information available for the cohort. In a later genetic analysis, a missense DCLRE1C variant was associated with V-gene and J-gene trimming of TCR beta chains, and the association was replicated in an independent cohort. A further reported finding was that TCR beta sequences accurately predicted the HLA-A and HLA-B alleles for most subjects in the first cohort. The authors suggested that the approach could potentially be extended to other disease states and immunological phenotypes. The cohort was sequenced for TCR beta chains only, and without alpha or paired-chain data the features that could be detected were limited. In a later analysis, 15,000 to 20,000 TCR beta sequences were associated with specific HLA alleles at a false discovery rate of 0.05. A cluster of highly shared sequence variants was judged likely to represent a technical artifact of the sequencing pipeline. Several of the top co-occurrence clusters appeared to be linked to parvovirus B19, influenza, CMV and Epstein-Barr virus, according to a later analysis. HLA typing was unavailable for some donors at each locus, so association tests used only the typed subset. A later analysis found that TCR association rates varied across HLA loci, with DRB1 alleles showing the most associated TCRs and HLA-C alleles the fewest.

The receptor's source is a man aged 35-49 years in good health and CMV-seropositive. This chain is built from TRBV5-5 and TRBJ2-2; the D gene identity is not certain. Sequenced input: PBMCs. CDR3 loop: CASSLSDNTGELFF. The DNA is as follows: TGTGCCAGCAGCTTGAGCGATAACACCGGGGAGCTGTTTTTT. The full variable domain, completed from the reference TRBV5-5 and TRBJ2-2 proteins outside the CDR3, reads DAGVTQSPTHLIKTRGQQVTLRCSPISGHKSVSWYQQVLGQGPQFIFQYYEKEERGRGNFPDRFSARQFPNYSSELNVNALLLGDSALYLCASSLSDNTGELFFGEGSRLTVL.